The source of this T cell receptor (beta chain) is a study of T-cell memory formation after mild COVID-19. Study-wide results and caveats: Several responding clones turned up in pre-infection memory, indicating that cross-reactive memory may have taken part. Day 15 to 85 contracting clones showed balanced CD4/CD8; day 15 to 37 expanders favored CD4+.

5'RACE, which relied on constant-segment primers, yielded TCR alpha and TCR beta cDNA libraries carrying sample barcodes and UMIs. TCRdb used MiXCR to reprocess the 5' RACE reads, holding one entry per CDR3 protein. Of tens of thousands of distinct CDR3 sequences in the sample, less than 15% were seen once. About this clonotype itself: The antigen is not known.

V was clipped by 3 bases and J by 3 bases, with 19 bases between them. The germline CDR1 and CDR2 sequences are DFQATT and SNEGSKA (reference sequence). CDR3 length: 16 residues. The clonotype comes from an adult woman who had mild COVID-19 (a few samples of this study predate the infection). Cell type and time point are not known. Input material: PBMCs or a T cell subset sorted from them (not recorded which). V usage is TRBV20-1 and J usage is TRBJ2-3; perhaps TRBD2 as D (5 bases). CDR3 residues: CSASVVPDSTTDTQYF. CDR3 DNA sequence: TGCAGTGCTAGTGTGGTTCCGGACTCCACTACAGATACGCAGTATTTT.